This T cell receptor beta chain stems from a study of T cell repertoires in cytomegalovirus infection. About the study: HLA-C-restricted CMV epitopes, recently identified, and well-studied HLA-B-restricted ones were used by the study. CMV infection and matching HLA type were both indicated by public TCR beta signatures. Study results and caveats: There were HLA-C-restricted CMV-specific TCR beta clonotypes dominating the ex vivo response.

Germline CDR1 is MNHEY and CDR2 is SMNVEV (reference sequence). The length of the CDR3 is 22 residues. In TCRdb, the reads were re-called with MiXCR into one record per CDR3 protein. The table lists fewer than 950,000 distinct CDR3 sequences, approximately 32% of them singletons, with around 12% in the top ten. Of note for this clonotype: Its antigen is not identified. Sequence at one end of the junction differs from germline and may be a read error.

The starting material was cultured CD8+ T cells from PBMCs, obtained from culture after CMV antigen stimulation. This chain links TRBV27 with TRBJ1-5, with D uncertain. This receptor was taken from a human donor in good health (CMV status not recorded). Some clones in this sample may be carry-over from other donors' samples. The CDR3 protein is CANSPYATGSVLLKERTQPQHF. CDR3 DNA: TGTGCCAACAGTCCGTACGCGACGGGCAGCGTCCTTCTCAAGGAACGGACTCAGCCCCAGCATTTT.